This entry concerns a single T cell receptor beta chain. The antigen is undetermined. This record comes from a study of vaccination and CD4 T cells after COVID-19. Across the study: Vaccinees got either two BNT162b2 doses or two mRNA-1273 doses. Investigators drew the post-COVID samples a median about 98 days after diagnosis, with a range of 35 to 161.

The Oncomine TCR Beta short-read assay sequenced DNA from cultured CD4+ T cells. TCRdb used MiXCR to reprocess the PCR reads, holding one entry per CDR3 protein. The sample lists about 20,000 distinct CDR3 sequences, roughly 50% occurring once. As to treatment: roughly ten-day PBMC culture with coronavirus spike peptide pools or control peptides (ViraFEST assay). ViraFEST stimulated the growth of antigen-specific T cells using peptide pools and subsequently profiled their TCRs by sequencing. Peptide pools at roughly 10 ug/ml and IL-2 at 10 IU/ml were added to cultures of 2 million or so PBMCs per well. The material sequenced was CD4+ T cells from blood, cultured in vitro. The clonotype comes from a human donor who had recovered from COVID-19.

CDR3 in amino acids: CASRVTSGNTIYF. The CDR3 nucleotides are TGTGCCTCCAGGGTTACCTCTGGAAACACCATATATTTT. The genes are TRBV10-3 and TRBJ1-3, with D perhaps matching TRBD1 (5 bases). Germline lookup yields CDR1 ENHRY and CDR2 SYGVKD. CDR3 length equals 13 residues. Trimming pared 11 bases from V and 0 bases from J, leaving 11 bases between.